This T cell receptor (beta chain) derives from a study of Tregs in tolerant kidney transplant recipients. Study background: The nonmyeloablative bone marrow transplants came from related graft donors, with transient mixed chimerism.

General study points: The most relevant donor-specific Treg TCRbeta repertoire apparently came from expansion with activated donor B cells.

There are 12 residues in the CDR3. Germline V gives CDR1 SGHTA, CDR2 FQGNSA. V was cut by 8 bases and J by 8 bases, with 13 bases left in between. The data were produced by immunoSEQ multiplex PCR, yet TCRdb's version contains in-frame clones alone and is incomplete. The table shows around 15,000 clones, with roughly 78% occurring only once. This clone was counted only a few times. Antigen: not known. Before regulatory T cell sorting, thawed PBMCs rested overnight at 37°C in around 200 IU/ml IL-2. V gene TRBV7-2 combines with J gene TRBJ2-1, with D perhaps TRBD1 (5 bases). The sequencing used Tregs from blood, collected before the transplant. This sequence was found in a human donor who received a combined kidney and bone marrow transplant. This chain's CDR3 is CASSPLGDEQFF. In DNA form, the CDR3 reads TGTGCCAGCTCCCCCTTAGGGGATGAGCAGTTCTTC.